The rows below give T cell receptor beta chains drawn from one sample of a study of T cells after yellow fever vaccination. Each CDR3 protein is one row after TCRdb ran MiXCR on the 5' RACE reads. The repertoire includes approximately 260,000 distinct CDR3 sequences, 13% of them detected once, and around 0.49% sits in the top ten. The sequencing here drew on CD4+ T cells sorted from PBMCs, taken 45 days after the yellow fever booster vaccination. These receptors originate from a man under 40 who received the YFV17D yellow fever vaccine. The CDR3 runs from the conserved cysteine through the conserved F or W. A D gene is named only where the DNA matches it firmly. The size field is filled for only some rows; it gives once, few, many or a size class.

clone_size: many; v_call: TRBV4-1; cdr3_length: 15; d_call: TRBD1; j_call: TRBJ2-5; cdr3_aa: CASSQGTGGMETQYF; cdr3_nt: TGCGCCAGCAGCCAGGGGACAGGGGGCATGGAGACCCAGTACTTC
clone_size: many; v_call: TRBV5-5; cdr3_length: 15; d_call: .; j_call: TRBJ2-7; cdr3_aa: CASSFSVTRSYEQYF; cdr3_nt: TGTGCCAGCAGCTTCTCAGTTACTAGGTCCTACGAGCAGTACTTC
clone_size: few; v_call: TRBV20-1; cdr3_length: 13; d_call: .; j_call: TRBJ2-7; cdr3_aa: CSARDERTYEQYF; cdr3_nt: TGCAGTGCTAGAGATGAACGGACCTACGAGCAGTACTTC
clone_size: few; v_call: TRBV4-3; cdr3_length: 15; d_call: .; j_call: TRBJ2-1; cdr3_aa: CASSQEHRPVNEQFF; cdr3_nt: TGCGCCAGCAGCCAAGAGCACCGACCGGTCAATGAGCAGTTCTTC
clone_size: .; v_call: TRBV28; cdr3_length: 14; d_call: TRBD1; j_call: TRBJ2-2; cdr3_aa: CASSLTGGGGELFF; cdr3_nt: TGTGCCAGCAGTCTCACAGGGGGCGGCGGGGAGCTGTTTTTT
clone_size: few; v_call: TRBV15; cdr3_length: 13; d_call: TRBD2; j_call: TRBJ2-1; cdr3_aa: CATRGGDRGEQFF; cdr3_nt: TGTGCCACCAGGGGGGGGGATCGGGGTGAGCAGTTCTTC
clone_size: few; v_call: TRBV29-1; cdr3_length: 13; d_call: .; j_call: TRBJ2-7; cdr3_aa: CSVLGLSTYEQYF; cdr3_nt: TGCAGCGTTTTAGGACTTTCTACCTACGAGCAGTACTTC
clone_size: .; v_call: TRBV11-3; cdr3_length: 14; d_call: .; j_call: TRBJ2-3; cdr3_aa: CASSLGPGMETQYF; cdr3_nt: TGTGCCAGCAGCTTAGGACCAGGGATGGAAACGCAGTATTTT
clone_size: .; v_call: TRBV5-5; cdr3_length: 16; d_call: .; j_call: TRBJ1-3; cdr3_aa: CASSLGAVGSGNTIYF; cdr3_nt: TGTGCCAGCAGCTTGGGCGCGGTTGGGTCTGGAAACACCATATATTTT
clone_size: .; v_call: TRBV12-3/TRBV12-4; cdr3_length: 12; d_call: .; j_call: TRBJ2-2; cdr3_aa: CASSQPAGELFF; cdr3_nt: TGTGCCAGCAGCCAGCCTGCCGGGGAGCTGTTTTTT
clone_size: .; v_call: TRBV5-1; cdr3_length: 15; d_call: TRBD2; j_call: TRBJ2-7; cdr3_aa: CASSLAGGAAYEQYF; cdr3_nt: TGCGCCAGCTCATTAGCGGGAGGGGCCGCCTACGAGCAGTACTTC
clone_size: few; v_call: TRBV12-3/TRBV12-4; cdr3_length: 13; d_call: .; j_call: TRBJ1-4; cdr3_aa: CASSLGGREKLFF; cdr3_nt: TGTGCCAGCAGTTTAGGTGGGCGGGAAAAACTGTTTTTT
clone_size: many; v_call: TRBV5-1; cdr3_length: 15; d_call: .; j_call: TRBJ2-5; cdr3_aa: CASSFNSGNQETQYF; cdr3_nt: TGCGCCAGCAGCTTTAATTCCGGGAACCAAGAGACCCAGTACTTC
clone_size: few; v_call: TRBV4-2; cdr3_length: 15; d_call: .; j_call: TRBJ2-4; cdr3_aa: CASSQDSLAKNIQYF; cdr3_nt: TGTGCCAGCAGCCAAGACAGTCTAGCCAAAAACATTCAGTACTTC
clone_size: .; v_call: TRBV27; cdr3_length: 18; d_call: TRBD2; j_call: TRBJ2-1; cdr3_aa: CASSNNPPLADSYNEQFF; cdr3_nt: TGTGCCAGCAGTAACAACCCCCCACTAGCGGATTCCTACAATGAGCAGTTCTTC
clone_size: .; v_call: TRBV11-2; cdr3_length: 15; d_call: .; j_call: TRBJ2-1; cdr3_aa: CASSLGLGRYNEQFF; cdr3_nt: TGTGCCAGCAGCTTAGGATTAGGGCGGTACAATGAGCAGTTCTTC
clone_size: few; v_call: TRBV20-1; cdr3_length: 17; d_call: TRBD2; j_call: TRBJ2-1; cdr3_aa: CSAETSGRADTYNEQFF; cdr3_nt: TGCAGTGCCGAGACTAGCGGGAGGGCCGACACCTACAATGAGCAGTTCTTC
clone_size: .; v_call: TRBV7-2; cdr3_length: 14; d_call: .; j_call: TRBJ2-2; cdr3_aa: CASGGLGNTGELFF; cdr3_nt: TGTGCCAGCGGCGGGTTGGGGAACACCGGGGAGCTGTTTTTT
clone_size: .; v_call: TRBV10-2; cdr3_length: 12; d_call: .; j_call: TRBJ2-5; cdr3_aa: CASKNGGETQYF; cdr3_nt: TGCGCCAGCAAGAACGGAGGGGAGACCCAGTACTTC
clone_size: .; v_call: TRBV7-2; cdr3_length: 13; d_call: .; j_call: TRBJ1-1; cdr3_aa: CASSLNTAYEAFF; cdr3_nt: TGTGCCAGCAGCTTAAATACAGCGTATGAAGCTTTCTTT
clone_size: .; v_call: TRBV7-2; cdr3_length: 15; d_call: .; j_call: TRBJ2-3; cdr3_aa: CASSLESGSTDTQYF; cdr3_nt: TGTGCCAGCAGCTTAGAGTCGGGAAGCACAGATACGCAGTATTTT
clone_size: .; v_call: TRBV29-1; cdr3_length: 16; d_call: .; j_call: TRBJ1-1; cdr3_aa: CSVDTVQGSVNTEAFF; cdr3_nt: TGCAGCGTTGATACGGTCCAGGGGTCGGTGAACACTGAAGCTTTCTTT
clone_size: few; v_call: TRBV29-1; cdr3_length: 12; d_call: TRBD2; j_call: TRBJ2-2; cdr3_aa: CSFAGGPGELFF; cdr3_nt: TGCAGCTTTGCGGGAGGGCCCGGGGAGCTGTTTTTT
clone_size: .; v_call: TRBV14; cdr3_length: 14; d_call: TRBD1; j_call: TRBJ2-7; cdr3_aa: CASSRGQGRYEQYF; cdr3_nt: TGTGCCAGCAGCCGCGGACAGGGTCGGTACGAGCAGTACTTC
clone_size: few; v_call: TRBV20-1; cdr3_length: 15; d_call: TRBD2; j_call: TRBJ2-7; cdr3_aa: CSAPPPGRRADEQYF; cdr3_nt: TGCAGTGCTCCTCCCCCCGGGAGGCGGGCGGACGAGCAGTACTTC
clone_size: few; v_call: TRBV5-1; cdr3_length: 15; d_call: TRBD2; j_call: TRBJ2-7; cdr3_aa: CASSLFASGRNEQYF; cdr3_nt: TGCGCCAGCAGCTTGTTCGCTAGCGGGAGGAACGAGCAGTACTTC
clone_size: few; v_call: TRBV20-1; cdr3_length: 14; d_call: .; j_call: TRBJ1-5; cdr3_aa: CSARETGSNQPQHF; cdr3_nt: TGCAGTGCTAGAGAAACAGGATCCAATCAGCCCCAGCATTTT
clone_size: many; v_call: TRBV5-1; cdr3_length: 15; d_call: .; j_call: TRBJ1-2; cdr3_aa: CASSLFGAENYGYTF; cdr3_nt: TGCGCCAGCAGCTTGTTCGGCGCAGAAAACTATGGCTACACCTTC
clone_size: .; v_call: TRBV3-1; cdr3_length: 11; d_call: .; j_call: TRBJ2-5; cdr3_aa: CASSQGTTQYF; cdr3_nt: TGTGCCAGCAGCCAAGGGACGACCCAGTACTTC
clone_size: .; v_call: TRBV6-6; cdr3_length: 13; d_call: .; j_call: TRBJ2-1; cdr3_aa: CASSYLNRNEQFF; cdr3_nt: TGTGCCAGCAGTTACCTCAATCGCAATGAGCAGTTCTTC
clone_size: .; v_call: TRBV25-1; cdr3_length: 13; d_call: .; j_call: TRBJ1-1; cdr3_aa: CASSEFGHDKAFF; cdr3_nt: TGTGCCAGCAGTGAATTTGGGCATGACAAAGCTTTCTTT
clone_size: .; v_call: TRBV5-1; cdr3_length: 14; d_call: .; j_call: TRBJ1-2; cdr3_aa: CASSLSDQLYGYTF; cdr3_nt: TGCGCCAGCAGCTTATCGGACCAACTTTATGGCTACACCTTC
clone_size: .; v_call: TRBV7-2; cdr3_length: 14; d_call: .; j_call: TRBJ2-7; cdr3_aa: CASSSKVWGYEQYF; cdr3_nt: TGTGCCAGCAGTTCCAAAGTCTGGGGGTACGAGCAGTACTTC
clone_size: .; v_call: TRBV6-1; cdr3_length: 15; d_call: TRBD1; j_call: TRBJ2-1; cdr3_aa: CASRRTGPLYNEQFF; cdr3_nt: TGTGCCAGCAGGAGGACAGGGCCTCTCTACAATGAGCAGTTCTTC